This T cell receptor (beta chain) came from a study of blood T cell repertoires in COVID-19. Study-wide background: Samples came from the United States, Italy and Spain, spanning acute and convalescent COVID-19.

The assay was immunoSEQ multiplex PCR, and TCRdb's table has in-frame clones only and misses some. In the table there are some 150,000 clones, around nine tenths of which are singletons. The V end lost 3 bases, the J end lost 5 bases, and 10 bases lay between the germline ends. The CDR3 extends over 14 amino acids. In germline, CDR1 is LNHDA, CDR2 SQIVND (reference sequence). This sequence joins TRBV19 and TRBJ1-4, with D tentatively TRBD1 (6 bases). The TCR sequence derives from a woman aged 45-65 years with active or convalescent COVID-19. The specimen sequenced was peripheral blood. CDR3 bases: TGTGCCAGTAGTATTCGGGGGGCGAATGAAAAACTGTTTTTT. Its protein is CASSIRGANEKLFF.